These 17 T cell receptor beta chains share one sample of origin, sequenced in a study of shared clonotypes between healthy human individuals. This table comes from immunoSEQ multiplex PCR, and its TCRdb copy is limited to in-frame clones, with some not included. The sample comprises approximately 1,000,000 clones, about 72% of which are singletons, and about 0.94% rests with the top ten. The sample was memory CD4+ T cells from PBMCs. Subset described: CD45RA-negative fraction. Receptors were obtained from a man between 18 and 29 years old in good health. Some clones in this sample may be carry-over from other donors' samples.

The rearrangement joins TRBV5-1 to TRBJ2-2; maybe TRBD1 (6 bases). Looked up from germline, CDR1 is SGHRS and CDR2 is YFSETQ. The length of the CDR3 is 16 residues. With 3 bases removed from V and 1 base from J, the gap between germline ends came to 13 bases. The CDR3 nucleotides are TGCGCCAGCAGCTCATTCGTGACAGGGAACACCGGGGAGCTGTTTTTT. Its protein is CASSSFVTGNTGELFF.

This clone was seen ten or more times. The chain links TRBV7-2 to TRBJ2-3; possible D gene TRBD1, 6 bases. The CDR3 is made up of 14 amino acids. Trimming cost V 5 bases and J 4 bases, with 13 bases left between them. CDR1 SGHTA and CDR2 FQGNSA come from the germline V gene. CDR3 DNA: TGTGCCAGCAGCCAGATGCAGGGGTCAGATACGCAGTATTTT. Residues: CASSQMQGSDTQYF.

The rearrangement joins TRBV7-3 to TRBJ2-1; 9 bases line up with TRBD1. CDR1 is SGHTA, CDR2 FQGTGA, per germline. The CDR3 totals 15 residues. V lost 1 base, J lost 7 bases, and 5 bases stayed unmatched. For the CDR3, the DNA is TGTGCCAGCAGCTTAATCGGGACAGGGTTAAATGAGCAGTTCTTC. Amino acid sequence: CASSLIGTGLNEQFF.

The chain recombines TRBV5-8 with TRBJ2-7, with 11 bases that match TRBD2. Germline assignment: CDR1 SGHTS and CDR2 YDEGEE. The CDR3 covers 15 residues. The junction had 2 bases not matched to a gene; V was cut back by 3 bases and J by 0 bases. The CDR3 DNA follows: TGTGCCAGCAGCTGGGGACTAGCGGACTCCTACGAGCAGTACTTC. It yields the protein CASSWGLADSYEQYF.

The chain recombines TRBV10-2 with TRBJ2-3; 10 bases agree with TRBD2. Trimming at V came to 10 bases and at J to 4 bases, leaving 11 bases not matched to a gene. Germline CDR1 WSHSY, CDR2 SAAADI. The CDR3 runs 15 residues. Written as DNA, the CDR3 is TGCGCCACGACTCCTAGCGGGAGTGCTTCAGATACGCAGTATTTT. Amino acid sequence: CATTPSGSASDTQYF.

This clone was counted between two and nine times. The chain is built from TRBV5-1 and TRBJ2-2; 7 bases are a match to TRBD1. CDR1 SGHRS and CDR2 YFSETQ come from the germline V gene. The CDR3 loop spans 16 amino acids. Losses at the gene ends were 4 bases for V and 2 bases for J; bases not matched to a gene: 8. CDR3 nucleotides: TGCGCCAGCAGCCCTCAAACAGGGGACAACACCGGGGAGCTGTTTTTT. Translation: CASSPQTGDNTGELFF.

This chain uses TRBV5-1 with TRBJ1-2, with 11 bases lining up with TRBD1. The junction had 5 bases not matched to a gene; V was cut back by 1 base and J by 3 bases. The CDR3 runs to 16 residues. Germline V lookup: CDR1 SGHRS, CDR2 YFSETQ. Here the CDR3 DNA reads TGCGCCAGCAGCTTGTTATGGGGACAGGGGGACTATGGCTACACCTTC. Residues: CASSLLWGQGDYGYTF.

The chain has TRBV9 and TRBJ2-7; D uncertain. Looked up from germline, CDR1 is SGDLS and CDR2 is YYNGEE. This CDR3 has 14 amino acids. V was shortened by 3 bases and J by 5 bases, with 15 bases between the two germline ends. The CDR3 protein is CASSAEKRSNEQYF. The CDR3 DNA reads TGTGCCAGCAGCGCAGAGAAGAGGAGCAACGAGCAGTACTTC.

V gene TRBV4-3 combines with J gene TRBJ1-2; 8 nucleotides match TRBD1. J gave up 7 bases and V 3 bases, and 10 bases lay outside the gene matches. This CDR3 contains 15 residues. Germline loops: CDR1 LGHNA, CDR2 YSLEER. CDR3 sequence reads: CASSQGTGRQSGYTF. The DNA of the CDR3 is TGCGCCAGCAGCCAGGGGACAGGCCGACAGAGTGGCTACACCTTC.

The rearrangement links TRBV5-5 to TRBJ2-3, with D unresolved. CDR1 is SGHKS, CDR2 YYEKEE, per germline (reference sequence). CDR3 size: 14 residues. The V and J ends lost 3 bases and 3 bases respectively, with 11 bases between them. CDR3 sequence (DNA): TGTGCCAGCAGCTATGACCAAGGGACAGATACGCAGTATTTT. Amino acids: CASSYDQGTDTQYF.

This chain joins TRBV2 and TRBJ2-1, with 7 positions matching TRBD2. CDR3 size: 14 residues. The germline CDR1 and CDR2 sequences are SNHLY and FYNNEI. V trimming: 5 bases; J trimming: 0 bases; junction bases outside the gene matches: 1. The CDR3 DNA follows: TGTGCCAGCAGTCTAGCGGTCTCCTACAATGAGCAGTTCTTC. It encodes CASSLAVSYNEQFF.

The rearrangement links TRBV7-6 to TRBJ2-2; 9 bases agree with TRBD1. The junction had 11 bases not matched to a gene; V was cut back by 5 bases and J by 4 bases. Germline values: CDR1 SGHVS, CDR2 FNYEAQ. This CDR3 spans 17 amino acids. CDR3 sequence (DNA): TGTGCCAGCAGCATGACGCCACAGGGGGCCGGCACCGGGGAGCTGTTTTTT. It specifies CASSMTPQGAGTGELFF.

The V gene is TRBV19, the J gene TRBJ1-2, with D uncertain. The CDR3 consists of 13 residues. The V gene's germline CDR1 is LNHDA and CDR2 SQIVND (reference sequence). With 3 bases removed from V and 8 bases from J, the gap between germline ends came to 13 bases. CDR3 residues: CASSMRSGRGYTF. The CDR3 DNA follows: TGTGCCAGTAGTATGAGGTCCGGAAGGGGCTACACCTTC. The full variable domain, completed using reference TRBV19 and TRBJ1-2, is DGGITQSPKYLFRKEGQNVTLSCEQNLNHDAMYWYRQDPGQGLRLIYYSQIVNDFQKGDIAEGYSVSREKKESFPLTVTSAQKNPTAFYLCASSMRSGRGYTFGSGTRLTVV.

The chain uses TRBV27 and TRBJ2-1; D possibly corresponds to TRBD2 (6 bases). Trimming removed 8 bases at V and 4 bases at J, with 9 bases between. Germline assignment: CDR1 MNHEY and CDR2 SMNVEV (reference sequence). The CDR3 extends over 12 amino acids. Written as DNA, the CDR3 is TGTGCCAGCGGGGACTCTTACAATGAGCAGTTCTTC. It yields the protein CASGDSYNEQFF.

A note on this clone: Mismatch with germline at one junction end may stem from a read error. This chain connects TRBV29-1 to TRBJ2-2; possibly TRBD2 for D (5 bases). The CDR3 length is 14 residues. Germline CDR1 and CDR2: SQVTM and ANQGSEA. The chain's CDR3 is CSVEEGGSTRELFF. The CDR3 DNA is TGCAGCGTTGAAGAGGGTGGGAGCACCCGGGAGCTGTTTTTT.

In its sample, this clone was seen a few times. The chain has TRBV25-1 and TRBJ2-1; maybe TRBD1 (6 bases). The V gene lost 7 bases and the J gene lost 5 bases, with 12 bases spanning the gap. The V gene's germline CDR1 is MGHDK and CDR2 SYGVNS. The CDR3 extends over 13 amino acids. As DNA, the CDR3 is TGTGCCAGCAAGAGAGGGGGTGACAATGAGCAGTTCTTC. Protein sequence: CASKRGGDNEQFF.

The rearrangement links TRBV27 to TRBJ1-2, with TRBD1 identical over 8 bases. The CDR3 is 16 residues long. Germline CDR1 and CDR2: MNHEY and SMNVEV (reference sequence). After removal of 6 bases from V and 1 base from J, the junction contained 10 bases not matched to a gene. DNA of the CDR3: TGTGCCAGCAGCCCTCGCGGGGACAGGCTTAACTATGGCTACACCTTC. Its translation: CASSPRGDRLNYGYTF.